What follows describes a single T cell receptor (beta chain). Its antigen is still unknown. The protocol was immunoSEQ multiplex PCR, while the TCRdb copy is restricted to in-frame clones and leaves out a portion. The sample comprises hundreds of thousands of clones, around 96% of which are singletons, and about 0.11% rests with the top ten. Germline lookup yields CDR1 SGHNT and CDR2 YYREEE (reference sequence). V dropped 4 bases and J dropped 4; count of bases not matched to a gene: 2. This CDR3 region has 13 residues. These data belong to a study of shared clonotypes between healthy human individuals. Positively selected for CCR7, the CD45RO-negative cells used as naive CD8 cells excluded terminally differentiated effector memory CD45RA+ cells. Overall study findings and caveats: Clonotype sharing levels among donors were expected to vary with sequencing depth. Shared clonotypes across all four donors exceeded non-shared ones in generation probability. There were few donors, and this limited the genetic and exposure-history diversity represented.

The source is a woman in her twenties or thirties in good health. This rearrangement joins TRBV5-4 to TRBJ2-1; 7 nucleotides align to TRBD2. The specimen was naive CD8+ T cells sorted from blood. The CDR3 is CASSRAGYNEQFF. In DNA, the CDR3 is TGTGCCAGCAGCCGAGCGGGGTACAATGAGCAGTTCTTC.